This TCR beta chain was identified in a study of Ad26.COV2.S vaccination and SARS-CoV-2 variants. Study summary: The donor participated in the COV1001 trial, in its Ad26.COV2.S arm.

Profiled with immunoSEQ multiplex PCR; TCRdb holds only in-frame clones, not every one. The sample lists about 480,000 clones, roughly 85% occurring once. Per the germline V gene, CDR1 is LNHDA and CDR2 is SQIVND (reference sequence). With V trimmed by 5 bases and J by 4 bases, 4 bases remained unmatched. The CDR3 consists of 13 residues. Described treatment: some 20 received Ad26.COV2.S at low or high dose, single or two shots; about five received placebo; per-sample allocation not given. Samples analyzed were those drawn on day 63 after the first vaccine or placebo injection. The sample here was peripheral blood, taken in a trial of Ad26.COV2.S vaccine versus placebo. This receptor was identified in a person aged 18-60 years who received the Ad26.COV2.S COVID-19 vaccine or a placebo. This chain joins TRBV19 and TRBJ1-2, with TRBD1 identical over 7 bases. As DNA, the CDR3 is TGTGCCAGTAGTCTGGACAGGAGCTATGGCTACACCTTC. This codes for CASSLDRSYGYTF.